This TCR beta chain is drawn from a study of CD4 T cell repertoires in COVID-19. CDR1 is SGHRS and CDR2 is YFSETQ in the germline V gene. With 3 bases removed from V and 5 bases from J, the gap between germline ends came to 4 bases. CDR3 length: 11 residues. As regards this clone: Antigen: not known.

TCRdb's copy holds only in-frame clones and misses some; the assay was immunoSEQ multiplex PCR. The sample lists 60,000 to 90,000 clones; roughly 80% were seen once. Study findings and constraints: Two or all three memory subsets shared several highly expanded SARS-CoV-2-reactive clonotypes. Between about 6 and 27% of SARS-CoV-2 clonotypes also appeared in SARS-CoV and/or HKU1 spike cultures.

This chain uses TRBV5-1 with TRBJ2-3; D gene ambiguous. The sample was CD4+ T cells from peripheral blood, taken after recovery from COVID-19. The TCR was taken from a human donor who had COVID-19. The CDR3 nucleotides read TGCGCCAGCAGCTCCGAAGATACGCAGTATTTT. Translation: CASSSEDTQYF.